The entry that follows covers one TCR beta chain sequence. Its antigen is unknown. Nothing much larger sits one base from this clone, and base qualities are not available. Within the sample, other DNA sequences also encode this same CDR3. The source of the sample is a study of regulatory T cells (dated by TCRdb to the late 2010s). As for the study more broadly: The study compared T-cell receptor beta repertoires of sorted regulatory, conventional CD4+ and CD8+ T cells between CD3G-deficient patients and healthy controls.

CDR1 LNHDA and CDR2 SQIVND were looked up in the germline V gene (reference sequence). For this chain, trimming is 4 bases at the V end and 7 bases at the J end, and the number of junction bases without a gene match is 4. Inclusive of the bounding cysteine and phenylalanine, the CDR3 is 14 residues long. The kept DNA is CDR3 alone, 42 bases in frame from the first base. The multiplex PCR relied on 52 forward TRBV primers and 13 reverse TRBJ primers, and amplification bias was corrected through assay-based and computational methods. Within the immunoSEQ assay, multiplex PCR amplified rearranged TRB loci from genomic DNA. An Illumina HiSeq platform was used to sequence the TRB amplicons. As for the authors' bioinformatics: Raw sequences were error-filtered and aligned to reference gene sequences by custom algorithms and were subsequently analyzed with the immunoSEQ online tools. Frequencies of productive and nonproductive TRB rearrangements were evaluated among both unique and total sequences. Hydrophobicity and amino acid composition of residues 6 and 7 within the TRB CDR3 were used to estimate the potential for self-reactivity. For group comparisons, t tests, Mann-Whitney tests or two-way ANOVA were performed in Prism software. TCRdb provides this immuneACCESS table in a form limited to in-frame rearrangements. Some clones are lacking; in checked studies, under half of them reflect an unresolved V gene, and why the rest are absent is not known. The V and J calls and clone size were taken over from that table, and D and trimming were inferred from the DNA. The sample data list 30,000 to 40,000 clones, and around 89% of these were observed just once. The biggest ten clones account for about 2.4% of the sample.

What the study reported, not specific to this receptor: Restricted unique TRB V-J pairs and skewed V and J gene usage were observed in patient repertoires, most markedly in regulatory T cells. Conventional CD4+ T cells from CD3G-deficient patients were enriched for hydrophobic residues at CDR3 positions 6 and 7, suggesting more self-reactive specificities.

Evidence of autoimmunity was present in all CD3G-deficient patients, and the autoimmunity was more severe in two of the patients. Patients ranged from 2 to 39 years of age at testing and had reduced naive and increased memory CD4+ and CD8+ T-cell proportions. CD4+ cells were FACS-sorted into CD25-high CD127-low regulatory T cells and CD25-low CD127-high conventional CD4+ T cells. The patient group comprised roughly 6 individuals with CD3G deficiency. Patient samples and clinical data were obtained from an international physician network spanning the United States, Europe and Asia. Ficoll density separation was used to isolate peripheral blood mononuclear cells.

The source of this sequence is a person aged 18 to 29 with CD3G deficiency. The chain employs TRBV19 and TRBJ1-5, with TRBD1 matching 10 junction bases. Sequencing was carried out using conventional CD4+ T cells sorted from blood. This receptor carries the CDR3 CASSTGTGEQPQHF. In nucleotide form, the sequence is TGTGCCAGTAGTACAGGGACAGGGGAACAGCCCCAGCATTTT.